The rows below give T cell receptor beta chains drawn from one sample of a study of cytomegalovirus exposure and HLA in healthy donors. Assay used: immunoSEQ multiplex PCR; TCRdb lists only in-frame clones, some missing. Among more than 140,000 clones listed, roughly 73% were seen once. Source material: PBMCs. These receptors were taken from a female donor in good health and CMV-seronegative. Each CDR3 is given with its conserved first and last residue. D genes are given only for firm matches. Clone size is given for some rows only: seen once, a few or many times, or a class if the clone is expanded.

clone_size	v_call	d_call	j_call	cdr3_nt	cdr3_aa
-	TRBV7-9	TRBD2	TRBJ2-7	TGTGCCAGCAGCTTATTAGCGGGAGGAAACGAGCAGTACTTC	CASSLLAGGNEQYF
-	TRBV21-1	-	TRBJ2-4	TGTGCCAGCAGCCATAACCGGGAGCCTCGAAACATTCAGTACTTC	CASSHNREPRNIQYF
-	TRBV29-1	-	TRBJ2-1	TGCAGCGTGCGGGAGACAGGGGATGAGCAGTTCTTC	CSVRETGDEQFF
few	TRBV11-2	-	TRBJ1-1	TGTGCCAGCAGCTTTACCTCCGGGTCTATGAACACTGAAGCTTTCTTT	CASSFTSGSMNTEAFF
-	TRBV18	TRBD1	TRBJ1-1	TGTGCCAGCTCTCCCGGGACAGGGAAAAACACTGAAGCTTTCTTT	CASSPGTGKNTEAFF
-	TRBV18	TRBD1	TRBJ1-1	TGTGCCAGCTCACCAACAGGGGGCGAGACTGAAGCTTTCTTT	CASSPTGGETEAFF
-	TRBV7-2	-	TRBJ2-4	TGTGCCAGCAGTCTAGCGAGGTCTCCCAAAAACATTCAGTACTTC	CASSLARSPKNIQYF
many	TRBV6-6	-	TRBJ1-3	TGTGCCAGCAGTTACTCCACTACCCCCGGAAACACCATATATTTT	CASSYSTTPGNTIYF
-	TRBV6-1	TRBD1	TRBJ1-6	TGTGCCAGCAGTGAAGGCAGGGGGTATAATTCACCCCTCCACTTT	CASSEGRGYNSPLHF
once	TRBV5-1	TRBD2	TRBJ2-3	TGCGCCAGCAGCTCGGGACTAGCGGGAGGGAGTCGGGTAGATACGCAGTATTTT	CASSSGLAGGSRVDTQYF
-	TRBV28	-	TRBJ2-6	TGTGCCAGCAGTTTAATCGGTAAAGGGGGTTCTGGGGCCAACGTCCTGACTTTC	CASSLIGKGGSGANVLTF
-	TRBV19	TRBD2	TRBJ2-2	TGTGCCAGTAAGGGACTAGCGGGAGTAGACACCGGGGAGCTGTTTTTT	CASKGLAGVDTGELFF
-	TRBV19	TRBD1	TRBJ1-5	TGTGCCAGTAGTATCTCGTCCCGGGACAGGGGCAGCAATCAGCCCCAGCATTTT	CASSISSRDRGSNQPQHF
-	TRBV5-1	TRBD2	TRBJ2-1	TGCGCCAGCAGCCCGGGGACTAGCGGGAGGTCCTACAATGAGCAGTTCTTC	CASSPGTSGRSYNEQFF
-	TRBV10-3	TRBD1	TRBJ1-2	TGTGCCATCAGTACCGGGACAGGGGCTGGCTACACCTTC	CAISTGTGAGYTF
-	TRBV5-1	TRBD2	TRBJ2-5	TGCGCCAGCAGCTTACGGGGACTAGGCCAAGAGACCCAGTACTTC	CASSLRGLGQETQYF
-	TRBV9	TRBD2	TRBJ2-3	TGTGCCAGCAGCGTAGAAGCGGGGGTGAGCACAGATACGCAGTATTTT	CASSVEAGVSTDTQYF
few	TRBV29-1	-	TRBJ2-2	TGCAGCGTCGGGATGACAGGTGCCGGGGAGCTGTTTTTT	CSVGMTGAGELFF
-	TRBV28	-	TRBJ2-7	TGTGCCAGCAGTTTATCTCTTTACGAGCAGTACTTC	CASSLSLYEQYF
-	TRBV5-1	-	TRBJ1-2	TGCGCCAGCAGCCCCGGGTCGTATGGCTACACCTTC	CASSPGSYGYTF
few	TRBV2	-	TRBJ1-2	TGTGCCAGCAAGCGGGAGACTACTAACTATGGCTACACCTTC	CASKRETTNYGYTF
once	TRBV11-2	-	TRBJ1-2	TGTGCCAGCAGCTTTAGCTATGGCTACACCTTC	CASSFSYGYTF
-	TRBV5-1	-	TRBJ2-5	TGCGCCAGCAGCTTGGCCCTACCGTCTCGAGAGACCCAGTACTTC	CASSLALPSRETQYF
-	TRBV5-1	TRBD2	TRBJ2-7	TGCGCCAGCAGCTTGTATAACCTCCCCGGAGGGCTAGCGGACTACGAGCAGTACTTC	CASSLYNLPGGLADYEQYF
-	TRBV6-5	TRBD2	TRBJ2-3	TGTGCCAGCAGATACGGGGGGGGCAGATTCACAGATACGCAGTATTTT	CASRYGGGRFTDTQYF
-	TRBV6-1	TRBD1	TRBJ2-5	TGTGCCAGCAGTGAACTAGTAGGACAGGGGTTGAGGGAGACCCAGTACTTC	CASSELVGQGLRETQYF
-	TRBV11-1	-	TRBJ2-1	TGTGCCAGCAGCCATTTGAAGGGGCTGAATGAGCAGTTCTTC	CASSHLKGLNEQFF
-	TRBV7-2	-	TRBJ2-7	TGTGCCAGCAGCTTACTATTCAACGAGCAGTACTTC	CASSLLFNEQYF
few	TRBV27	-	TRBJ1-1	TGTGCCAGCAGCCCTTTTGGGGCCGCTGAAGCTTTCTTT	CASSPFGAAEAFF
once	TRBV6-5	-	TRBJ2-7	TGTGCCAGCAGTTATACAAGGGGGTTGTACGAGCAGTACTTC	CASSYTRGLYEQYF
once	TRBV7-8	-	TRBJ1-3	TGTGCCAGCAGCTTAGGGACACCTTCTGGAAACACCATATATTTT	CASSLGTPSGNTIYF
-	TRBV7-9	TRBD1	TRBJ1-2	TGTGCCAGCAGCTTAGCTGGACAGGGAGGCCGTGGCTACACCTTC	CASSLAGQGGRGYTF
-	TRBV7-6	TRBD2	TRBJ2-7	TGTGCCAGCAGCTCGACGGGACTAGCGGGATCCGGCTACGAGCAGTACTTC	CASSSTGLAGSGYEQYF
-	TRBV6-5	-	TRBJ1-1	TGTGCCAGCAGTAGCGACAGAAACACTGAAGCTTTCTTT	CASSSDRNTEAFF
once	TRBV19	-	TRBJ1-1	TGTGCCAGTACCAAAACGGAGGGAGGTGGCACTGAAGCTTTCTTT	CASTKTEGGGTEAFF
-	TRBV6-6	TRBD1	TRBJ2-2	TGTGCCAGCAGCATGCCCGGGACAGGGCGCACCGGGGAGCTGTTTTTT	CASSMPGTGRTGELFF
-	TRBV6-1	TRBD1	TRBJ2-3	TGTGCCAGCAGTCGACAGGGGGCCGACACAGATACGCAGTATTTT	CASSRQGADTDTQYF
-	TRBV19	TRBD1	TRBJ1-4	TGTGCCAGTTCCGGGACAGGATTCCCAACTAATGAAAAACTGTTTTTT	CASSGTGFPTNEKLFF
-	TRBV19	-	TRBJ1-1	TGTGCCAGTAGTTCGCGCGGACAGTTGCCTGAAGCTTTCTTT	CASSSRGQLPEAFF
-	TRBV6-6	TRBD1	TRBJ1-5	TGTGCCAGCAGGAAGACAGGGGGGAATGTGAATCAGCCCCAGCATTTT	CASRKTGGNVNQPQHF